This T cell receptor beta chain was profiled in a study of shared clonotypes between healthy human individuals. Study details: The composition of the donors was two women and a few men aged 18 to 49. Study observations and caveats: Sequencing depth was predicted to influence how clonotypes are shared among donors.

Researchers ran the assay at a deep level. Profiled with immunoSEQ multiplex PCR; TCRdb holds only in-frame clones, not every one. The sample records hundreds of thousands of clones, 96% being singletons. A remark on this clone: Its antigen is as yet unknown.

Germline values: CDR1 MDHEN, CDR2 SYDVKM. V dropped 3 bases and J dropped 0 bases, with 12 bases sitting between them. This CDR3 has 16 amino acids. Sample: naive CD4+ T cells sorted from blood. Documented subset: CD45RA+ positively selected. This rearrangement joins TRBV28 to TRBJ2-4; D is ambiguous. The clonotype originates from a woman aged 25 to 39 in good health. CDR3 nucleotides: TGTGCCAGCAGTTTCTTGGGTACACTAGCCAAAAACATTCAGTACTTC. Its protein product is CASSFLGTLAKNIQYF.